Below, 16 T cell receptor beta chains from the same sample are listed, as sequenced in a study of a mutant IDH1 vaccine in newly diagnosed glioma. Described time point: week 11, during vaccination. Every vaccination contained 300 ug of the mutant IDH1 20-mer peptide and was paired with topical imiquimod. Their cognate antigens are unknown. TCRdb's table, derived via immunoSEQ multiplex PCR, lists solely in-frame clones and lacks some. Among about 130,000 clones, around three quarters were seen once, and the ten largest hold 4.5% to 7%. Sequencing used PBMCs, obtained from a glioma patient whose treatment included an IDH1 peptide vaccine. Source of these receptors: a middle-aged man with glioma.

In nucleotides, the CDR3 is TGTGCCAGCAGCTTGAAGACAGGGGCTACGCAGTATTTT. It codes for CASSLKTGATQYF. V usage is TRBV7-2 and J usage is TRBJ2-3, with 8 bases that match TRBD1. This CDR3 has 13 residues. V lost 3 bases, J lost 8 bases, and 4 bases stayed unmatched. Germline CDR1 and CDR2: SGHTA and FQGNSA.

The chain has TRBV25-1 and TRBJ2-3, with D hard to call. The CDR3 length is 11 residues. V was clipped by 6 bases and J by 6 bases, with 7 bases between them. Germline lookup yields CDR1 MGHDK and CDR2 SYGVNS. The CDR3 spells CASSKPDTQYF. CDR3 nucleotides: TGTGCCAGCAGCAAACCGGATACGCAGTATTTT.

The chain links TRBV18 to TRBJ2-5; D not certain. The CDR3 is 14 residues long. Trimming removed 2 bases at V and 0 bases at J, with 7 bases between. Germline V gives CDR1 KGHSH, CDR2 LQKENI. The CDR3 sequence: CASSPFQYQETQYF. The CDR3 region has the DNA TGTGCCAGCTCACCATTTCAGTACCAAGAGACCCAGTACTTC. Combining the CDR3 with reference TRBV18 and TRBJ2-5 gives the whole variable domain NAGVMQNPRHLVRRRGQEARLRCSPMKGHSHVYWYRQLPEEGLKFMVYLQKENIIDESGMPKERFSAEFPKEGPSILRIQQVVRGDSAAYFCASSPFQYQETQYFGPGTRLLVL.

Here the CDR3 DNA reads TGTGCCAGCAGCCCACAAGGACAGGGGATCACTGAAGCTTTCTTT. Its protein is CASSPQGQGITEAFF. The V call is TRBV7-9, the J call TRBJ1-1, with 9 bases fitting TRBD1. V shed 5 bases and J 4 bases; nucleotides not matched to a gene: 8. CDR1 SEHNR and CDR2 FQNEAQ come from the germline V gene (reference sequence). CDR3 length equals 15 residues.

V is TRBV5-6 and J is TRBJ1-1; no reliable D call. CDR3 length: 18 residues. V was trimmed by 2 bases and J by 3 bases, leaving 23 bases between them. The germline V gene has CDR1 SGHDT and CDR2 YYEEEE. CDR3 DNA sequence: TGTGCCAGCAGCTTCCGACGCGATGTTTATGGGTGGGACACTGAAGCTTTCTTT. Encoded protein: CASSFRRDVYGWDTEAFF.

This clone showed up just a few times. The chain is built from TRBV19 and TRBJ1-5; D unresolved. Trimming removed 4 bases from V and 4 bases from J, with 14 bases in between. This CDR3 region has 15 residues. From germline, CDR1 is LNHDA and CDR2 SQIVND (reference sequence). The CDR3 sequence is CASSKGWAVNQPQHF. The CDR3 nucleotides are TGTGCCAGTAGTAAAGGTTGGGCGGTTAATCAGCCCCAGCATTTT.

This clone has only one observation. CDR3: CASRGQADYGYTF. The DNA for the CDR3 is TGTGCCAGCCGTGGACAGGCAGACTATGGCTACACCTTC. This chain joins TRBV28 and TRBJ1-2; 7 bases map to TRBD1. Per the germline V gene, CDR1 is MDHEN and CDR2 is SYDVKM. With V trimmed by 8 bases and J by 3 bases, 6 bases remained unmatched. The CDR3 totals 13 residues.

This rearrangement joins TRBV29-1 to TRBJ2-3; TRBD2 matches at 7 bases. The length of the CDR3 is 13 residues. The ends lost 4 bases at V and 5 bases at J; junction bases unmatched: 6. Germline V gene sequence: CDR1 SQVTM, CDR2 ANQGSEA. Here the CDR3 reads CSVGEAGRDTQYF. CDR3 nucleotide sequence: TGCAGCGTTGGCGAAGCGGGAAGAGATACGCAGTATTTT.

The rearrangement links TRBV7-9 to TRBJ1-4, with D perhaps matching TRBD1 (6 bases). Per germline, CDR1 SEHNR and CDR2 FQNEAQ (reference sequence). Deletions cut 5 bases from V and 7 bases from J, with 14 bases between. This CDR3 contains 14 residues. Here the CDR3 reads CASSPQGLGEKLFF. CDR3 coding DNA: TGTGCCAGCAGCCCACAGGGATTGGGTGAAAAACTGTTTTTT.

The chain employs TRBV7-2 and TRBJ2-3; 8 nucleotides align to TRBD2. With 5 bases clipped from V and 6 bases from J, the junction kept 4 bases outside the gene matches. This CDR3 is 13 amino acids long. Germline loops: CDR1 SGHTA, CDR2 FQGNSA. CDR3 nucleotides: TGTGCCAGCAGCGGACTAGCACGCGATACGCAGTATTTT. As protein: CASSGLARDTQYF.

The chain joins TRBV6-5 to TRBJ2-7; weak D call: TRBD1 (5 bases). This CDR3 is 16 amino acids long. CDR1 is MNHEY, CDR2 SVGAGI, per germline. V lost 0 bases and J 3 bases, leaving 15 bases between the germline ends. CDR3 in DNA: TGTGCCAGCAGTTACTCCGGTCCGGCAGGGAACTACGAGCAGTACTTC. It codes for CASSYSGPAGNYEQYF.

The CDR3, as DNA: TGTGCCAGCAGTTTATTCCAGGGGGCTAGCTCTGGAAACACCATATATTTT. This translates into CASSLFQGASSGNTIYF. The chain is built from TRBV28 and TRBJ1-3, with 8 bases identical to TRBD1. The CDR3 length is 17 residues. In germline, CDR1 is MDHEN, CDR2 SYDVKM. Trimming took 1 base from V and 0 from J; bases not matched to a gene: 5.

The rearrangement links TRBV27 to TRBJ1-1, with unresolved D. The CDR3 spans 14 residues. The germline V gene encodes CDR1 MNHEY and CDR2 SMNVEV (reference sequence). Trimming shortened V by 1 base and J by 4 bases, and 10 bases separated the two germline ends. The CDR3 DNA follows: TGTGCCAGCAGTTTATTTCCGGGGAGCACTGAAGCTTTCTTT. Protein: CASSLFPGSTEAFF.

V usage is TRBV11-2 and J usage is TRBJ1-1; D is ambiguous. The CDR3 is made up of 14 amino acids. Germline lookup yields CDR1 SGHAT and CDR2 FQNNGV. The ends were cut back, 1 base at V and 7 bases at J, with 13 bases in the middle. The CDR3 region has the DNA TGTGCCAGCAGCTTAGGGGGAGGGATCCGTGAAGCTTTCTTT. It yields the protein CASSLGGGIREAFF.

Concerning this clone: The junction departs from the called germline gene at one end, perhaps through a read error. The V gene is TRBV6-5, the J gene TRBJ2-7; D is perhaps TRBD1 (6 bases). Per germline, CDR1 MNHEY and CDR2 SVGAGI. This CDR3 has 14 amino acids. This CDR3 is CASRYRQVSYEQYF. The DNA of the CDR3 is TGTGCCAGCCGTTACCGACAGGTTAGTTACGAGCAGTACTTC.

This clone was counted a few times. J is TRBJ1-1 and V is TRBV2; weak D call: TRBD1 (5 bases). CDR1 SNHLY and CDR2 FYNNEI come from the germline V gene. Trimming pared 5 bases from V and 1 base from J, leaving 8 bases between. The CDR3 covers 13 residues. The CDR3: CASSRTGNTEAFF. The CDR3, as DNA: TGTGCCAGCAGTCGTACAGGGAACACTGAAGCTTTCTTT. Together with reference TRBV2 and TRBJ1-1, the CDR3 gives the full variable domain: EPEVTQTPSHQVTQMGQEVILRCVPISNHLYFYWYRQILGQKVEFLVSFYNNEISEKSEIFDDQFSVERPDGSNFTLKIRSTKLEDSAMYFCASSRTGNTEAFFGQGTRLTVV.